A single sample gave rise to the 25 T cell receptor beta chains below, sequenced in a study of early T cells in non-severe SARS-CoV-2 infection. From the 5' RACE reads, TCRdb called clonotypes with MiXCR, one entry per CDR3 protein. Here the sample spans 50,000 to 75,000 distinct CDR3 sequences, 12% being singletons. The sample was whole blood, taken at baseline. These receptors were obtained from an adult who was a healthcare worker with PCR-confirmed SARS-CoV-2 infection or an uninfected control (not recorded which). The donor label of this sample is uncertain.

V gene TRBV2 combines with J gene TRBJ2-5; 7 positions agree with TRBD2. CDR3 length: 12 amino acids. Unmatched junction bases numbered 5, after V lost 8 bases and J lost 5 bases. The germline V gene has CDR1 SNHLY and CDR2 FYNNEI. CDR3 bases: TGTGCCAGCGGAGACGGGGGGGAGACCCAGTACTTC. As protein: CASGDGGETQYF.

This clonotype was counted between two and nine times. J is TRBJ2-3 and V is TRBV7-2; D unresolved. Germline-derived CDR1 and CDR2 are SGHTA and FQGNSA. CDR3 length: 11 amino acids. V lost 3 bases to trimming and J lost 6 bases, with 4 bases between them. In DNA, the CDR3 is TGTGCCAGCAGCTTCATGGATACGCAGTATTTT. Protein sequence: CASSFMDTQYF.

The chain links TRBV6-2 or TRBV6-3 to TRBJ2-3, with TRBD2 identical over 12 bases. CDR1 is MNHEY, CDR2 SVGEGT, per germline. CDR3 length equals 15 residues. J lost 5 bases, V lost 5 bases, and 5 bases had no gene match. This CDR3 is CASSRLAGDLDTQYF. The CDR3 nucleotides are TGTGCCAGCAGTCGACTAGCGGGGGACTTAGATACGCAGTATTTT.

This clonotype was detected ten times or more. The V and J genes are TRBV28 and TRBJ2-1; 8 nucleotides align to TRBD2. The CDR3 has 15 amino acids. Trimming cost V 7 bases and J 2 bases; bases outside gene matches: 7. Germline V gene sequence: CDR1 MDHEN, CDR2 SYDVKM. The CDR3 protein is CASTVAGSPYNEQFF. The CDR3 DNA sequence: TGTGCCAGCACCGTAGCGGGGAGCCCCTACAATGAGCAGTTCTTC.

This clonotype was seen more than once but under ten times. The chain couples TRBV7-8 to TRBJ2-7; TRBD1 matches 7 bases. Per the germline V gene, CDR1 is SGHVS and CDR2 is FQNEAQ. This CDR3 region has 13 residues. V dropped 5 bases and J dropped 3; count of bases not matched to a gene: 4. CDR3 DNA sequence: TGTGCCAGCAGCCCGCGGACAGGCTACGAGCAGTACGTC. This gives the protein CASSPRTGYEQYV.

This clonotype was found many times. The genes are TRBV28 and TRBJ2-7, with 7 bases lining up with TRBD1. CDR1 MDHEN and CDR2 SYDVKM come from the germline V gene. The CDR3 runs to 12 residues. The junction had 7 bases not matched to a gene; V was cut back by 6 bases and J by 8 bases. CDR3 DNA sequence: TGTGCCAGCAGCTCGACAGGGCGTAAGCAGTACGTC. Its translation is CASSSTGRKQYV.

DNA of the CDR3: TGTGCCAGCAGCTTAAGGCCAGGGGTTAGTAATGGCTACACCTTC. It yields the protein CASSLRPGVSNGYTF. The J gene is TRBJ1-2, the V gene TRBV7-6; D may be TRBD1 (6 bases). V lost 2 bases to trimming and J lost 6 bases, with 16 bases between them. There are 15 residues in the CDR3. CDR1 and CDR2 (germline): SGHVS, FNYEAQ.

Many counts were recorded for this clonotype. The chain uses TRBV2 and TRBJ1-4; the D gene is possibly TRBD1 (5 bases). The length of the CDR3 is 15 residues. V gave up 6 bases and J gave up 3 bases, with 14 bases separating them. From germline, CDR1 is SNHLY and CDR2 FYNNEI. The CDR3: CASRNDRHPNEKLFF. The CDR3 DNA reads TGTGCCAGCAGAAATGACAGACATCCTAATGAAAAACTGTTTTTT.

This clonotype was counted at least ten times. This chain links TRBV12-3 or TRBV12-4 with TRBJ2-5, with D possibly matching TRBD1 (6 bases). This CDR3 is 14 amino acids long. The germline V and J ends were trimmed by 6 bases and 2 bases, with 13 bases remaining between them. The CDR3: CASSRRGGQETQYF. Written as DNA, the CDR3 is TGTGCCAGCAGCCGGCGAGGGGGACAAGAGACCCAGTACTTC.

CDR3 loop: CASSLSWQKRLFF. Here the CDR3 DNA reads TGTGCCAGCAGCTTGTCGTGGCAGAAAAGACTGTTTTTT. The gene calls are TRBV5-8 and TRBJ1-4; D uncertain. Germline CDR1 reads SGHTS; CDR2 reads YDEGEE. Trimming left V 1 base short and J 13 bases short, with 14 bases between. The CDR3 covers 13 residues.

This clonotype came up a few times. The rearrangement links TRBV10-3 to TRBJ2-7; D remains unclear. This CDR3 is 12 amino acids long. From germline, CDR1 is ENHRY and CDR2 SYGVKD. V was pared by 4 bases and J by 0 bases, with 4 bases between. CDR3 loop: CAISGNSYEQYV. The CDR3 coding sequence is TGTGCCATCAGTGGGAACTCCTACGAGCAGTACGTC.

CDR3 DNA sequence: TGTGCCAGCAGGCTGGGACCTTTGGATACGCAGTATTTT. Translated, it gives CASRLGPLDTQYF. The rearrangement links TRBV5-5 to TRBJ2-3; possibly TRBD1 or TRBD2 for D (5 bases each). The CDR3 spans 13 residues. Germline CDR1 and CDR2: SGHKS and YYEKEE (reference sequence). Between the trimmed V and J ends, which lost 5 bases and 6 bases, there was a span of 13 bases. Drawing the rest from reference TRBV5-5 and TRBJ2-3, the complete variable domain is DAGVTQSPTHLIKTRGQQVTLRCSPISGHKSVSWYQQVLGQGPQFIFQYYEKEERGRGNFPDRFSARQFPNYSSELNVNALLLGDSALYLCASRLGPLDTQYFGPGTRLTVL.

V usage is TRBV5-1 and J usage is TRBJ2-5, with TRBD1 matching 7 bases. V was pared by 4 bases and J by 0 bases, with 3 bases of the junction left unmatched. CDR1 and CDR2 (germline): SGHRS, YFSETQ. The CDR3 has 14 amino acids. The CDR3 DNA reads TGCGCCAGCAGCCTCGGGACAGACCAAGAGACCCAGTACTTC. As protein: CASSLGTDQETQYF.

This clonotype was seen more than once but under ten times. The chain links TRBV12-3 or TRBV12-4 to TRBJ2-2; 15 positions match TRBD2. The CDR3 consists of 16 residues. V was pared by 5 bases and J by 6 bases, with 4 bases of the junction left unmatched. CDR3 protein: CASSRWTSGGAGELFF. Written as DNA, the CDR3 is TGTGCCAGCAGTCGATGGACTAGCGGGGGGGCCGGGGAGCTGTTTTTT.

At least ten counts were recorded for this clonotype. V and J are TRBV21-1 and TRBJ2-7. TRBV21-1 is tagged as a pseudogene. The length of the CDR3 is 13 residues. Here the CDR3 reads CASILGLKYEQYV. DNA for the CDR3: TGTGCCAGCATCCTGGGTCTTAAATACGAGCAGTACGTC.

The DNA of the CDR3 is TGCGCCAGCAGTGGACAGGAAAGCTCCTACAATGAGCAGTTCTTC. Encoded protein: CASSGQESSYNEQFF. This chain connects TRBV10-1 to TRBJ2-1, with D tentatively TRBD1 (6 bases). V was pared by 4 bases and J by 0 bases, with 10 bases between. The germline V gene encodes CDR1 WNHNN and CDR2 SYGVQD (reference sequence). This CDR3 spans 15 amino acids.

V and J are TRBV6-6 and TRBJ1-1, with a weak D call TRBD1 (5 bases). The CDR3 is 16 amino acids. In germline, CDR1 is MNHNY, CDR2 SVGAGI (reference sequence). The ends were cut back, 6 bases at V and 0 bases at J, with 17 bases in the middle. The CDR3 nucleotides are TGTGCCAGCAGAACCCTGGGGGTTCGGGTGAACACTGAAGCTTTCTTT. It is translated as CASRTLGVRVNTEAFF.

V gene TRBV12-3 or TRBV12-4 combines with J gene TRBJ1-2; D might be TRBD1 (5 bases). V was trimmed by 5 bases and J by 8 bases, leaving 18 bases between them. The CDR3 runs 14 residues. CDR3 DNA: TGTGCCAGCAGTAACAACTGGGGCAAGGGGGGCTACACCTTC. This gives the protein CASSNNWGKGGYTF.

In its sample, this clonotype was seen a few times. The rearrangement uses TRBV6-6 and TRBJ1-6, with D possibly being TRBD1 (5 bases). The CDR3 extends over 18 amino acids. Germline V gene data show CDR1 as MNHNY and CDR2 as SVGAGI (reference sequence). The germline V and J ends were trimmed by 0 bases and 6 bases, with 18 bases remaining between them. The DNA of the CDR3 is TGTGCCAGCAGTTACTCGAGTCCCGCTTCGGGGGGTAATTCACCCCTCCACTTT. Its translation is CASSYSSPASGGNSPLHF.

The chain has TRBV30 and TRBJ1-6; D is unresolved. Deletions cut 3 bases from V and 0 bases from J, with 0 bases between. CDR1 is GTSNPN and CDR2 is SVGIG in the germline V gene (reference sequence). The CDR3 loop spans 12 amino acids. CDR3 loop: CAWSSYNSPLHF. The CDR3 coding sequence is TGTGCCTGGAGCTCCTATAATTCACCCCTCCACTTT.

This clonotype was detected ten times or more. This chain uses TRBV20-1 with TRBJ2-1; 13 bases agree with TRBD2. This CDR3 comprises 15 residues. Germline V gene sequence: CDR1 DFQATT, CDR2 SNEGSKA (reference sequence). V gave up 3 bases and J gave up 8 bases; unmatched junction bases: 7. The CDR3 spells CSASGGLAGRDEQFF. CDR3 bases: TGCAGTGCTAGCGGGGGACTAGCGGGGCGGGATGAGCAGTTCTTC.

This clonotype has a handful of counts. The V and J genes are TRBV10-2 and TRBJ2-3; D gene unclear. The CDR3 extends over 15 amino acids. V lost 0 bases and J 2 bases, leaving 9 bases between the germline ends. Germline CDR1 reads WSHSY; CDR2 reads SAAADI. The CDR3 loop reads CASSESSVPTDTQYF. CDR3 sequence (DNA): TGCGCCAGCAGTGAGTCGTCAGTCCCCACAGATACGCAGTATTTT.

This clonotype was picked up a small number of times. The CDR3 DNA sequence: TGTGCCAGCAGGTGGGGACAGGGGAACACTGAAGCTTTCTTT. Translation: CASRWGQGNTEAFF. This rearrangement joins TRBV11-2 to TRBJ1-1; 9 bases agree with TRBD1. The CDR3 spans 14 residues. The V and J ends lost 6 bases and 1 base, in that order; junction bases with no gene match: 3. Germline values: CDR1 SGHAT, CDR2 FQNNGV.

This clonotype has just a few counts. V usage is TRBV20-1 and J usage is TRBJ2-5; D is uncertain. The CDR3 consists of 13 residues. The V end was cut by 4 bases, the J end by 2 bases, with 11 bases between. Germline V gene data show CDR1 as DFQATT and CDR2 as SNEGSKA (reference sequence). The CDR3 coding sequence is TGCAGTGCTACGATGCGTTTTCAAGAGACCCAGTACTTC. Translated, it gives CSATMRFQETQYF.

This clonotype was seen repeatedly, ten times or more. The chain combines TRBV12-3 or TRBV12-4 with TRBJ2-2, with TRBD1 as a possible D gene (5 bases). Deletions cut 2 bases from V and 5 bases from J, with 18 bases between. This CDR3 has 17 amino acids. This CDR3 reads CASSLTFGQGSTGELFF. For the CDR3, the DNA is TGTGCCAGCAGTTTAACATTTGGGCAGGGCAGTACCGGGGAGCTGTTTTTT.